This T cell receptor beta chain comes out of a study of T cells in Graves' hyperthyroidism and ophthalmopathy. What was amplified from RNA transcripts were TCR beta CDR3 regions. First-round RT-PCR with HTBI primers amplified the TCR CDR3 region. TCRdb called the multiplex PCR reads again in MiXCR, with one record for every CDR3 protein. The data hold around 600,000 distinct CDR3 sequences, with roughly 15% observed a single time. This clonotype occurred many times. This CDR3 spans 13 amino acids. The junction had 1 base not matched to a gene; V was cut back by 3 bases and J by 2 bases. Germline V lookup: CDR1 KGHSH, CDR2 LQKENI.

Sequenced: blood. The rearrangement links TRBV18 to TRBJ2-7; 7 bases are shared with TRBD1. The TCR originated in a woman aged 40 to 55 with Graves' ophthalmopathy. CDR3 in amino acids: CASSPGTAYEQYF. The CDR3 nucleotides read TGTGCCAGCTCACCCGGGACAGCCTACGAGCAGTACTTC.